This TCR beta chain derives from a study of CD8 T cells in ankylosing spondylitis. The CDR3 is 14 residues long. V lost 3 bases and J 2 bases, leaving 11 bases between the germline ends. Germline V gene sequence: CDR1 ENHRY, CDR2 SYGVKD. This clonotype turned up a few times. TCRdb redid the calling of the 5' RACE reads with MiXCR, one entry per CDR3 protein. The table includes about 250,000 distinct CDR3 sequences, about 10% detected once. This sequence originates from a male donor with ankylosing spondylitis or in good health (not recorded which). The specimen was blood, either unsorted or a sorted T cell fraction (not recorded which). V is TRBV10-3 and J is TRBJ2-7, with TRBD1 as a possible D gene (5 bases). The CDR3 reads CAISEDRNPYEQYF. The CDR3 DNA sequence: TGTGCCATCAGTGAAGACAGAAACCCCTACGAGCAGTACTTC.